The sample holds many counts of the clone carrying this T cell receptor (beta chain). These data come from a study of T cells in Graves' hyperthyroidism and ophthalmopathy. TCR beta CDR3 regions were amplified from RNA transcripts. The study used the HTBI primer set for a first-round RT-PCR of the TCR CDR3. TCRdb used MiXCR to reprocess the multiplex PCR reads, holding one entry per CDR3 protein. Of 400,000 to 500,000 distinct CDR3 sequences listed, approximately 14% are singletons. Looked up from germline, CDR1 is SGHTA and CDR2 is FQGNSA. The CDR3 totals 14 residues. The ends were cut back, 1 base at V and 2 bases at J, with 5 bases in the middle.

Sequenced: blood. V gene TRBV7-2 combines with J gene TRBJ2-2; D unresolved. This receptor was identified in a woman under 30 with Graves' hyperthyroidism. CDR3 in amino acids: CASSLGRNTGELFF. CDR3 DNA: TGTGCCAGCAGCTTAGGCAGAAACACCGGGGAGCTGTTTTTT.